A selection of T cell receptor beta chains follows, all from one sample in a study of read filtering for tumor transcriptome and immune sequencing. One entry per CDR3 protein results from TCRdb running MiXCR on the reads. There are 5,000 to 6,500 distinct CDR3 sequences in the sample; over 20% occur only once, and just under 25% lies in the top ten. The material sequenced was a population of CD138-negative cells sorted from bone marrow. All receptors derive from a donor at least 40 years old with multiple myeloma. The CDR3 runs from the conserved cysteine through the conserved F or W. D genes are given only for firm matches. The size field is filled for only some rows; it gives once, few, many or a size class.

v_call	clone_size	d_call	j_call	cdr3_nt	cdr3_aa
TRBV20-1	medium-sized	NA	TRBJ2-1	TGCAGTGCTAGTCTCGGGGCCTGGGGGGACTTAAATGAGCAGTTCTTC	CSASLGAWGDLNEQFF
TRBV20-1	medium-sized	NA	TRBJ2-3	TGCAGTGCTAGAGATGCCGGGAGCTATGGTACGCAGTATTTT	CSARDAGSYGTQYF
TRBV20-1	many	NA	TRBJ2-7	TGCAGTTCCGGGACAGCGGGCTACGAGCAGTACTTC	CSSGTAGYEQYF
TRBV4-1	many	NA	TRBJ1-1	TGCGCCAGCAGCCAAGATCCGGGCAACACTGAAGCTTTCTTT	CASSQDPGNTEAFF
TRBV18	medium-sized	NA	TRBJ1-1	TGTGCCAGCTCCCCTGAAGCTTTCTTT	CASSPEAFF
TRBV30	NA	TRBD1	TRBJ2-7	TGTGCCTGTACTTTGACAGGGGGACCCTACGAGCAGTACTTC	CACTLTGGPYEQYF
TRBV28	medium-sized	NA	TRBJ1-5	TGTGCCAGCAGTCCCCCTCGGGGGCCCCAGCATTTT	CASSPPRGPQHF
TRBV7-9	many	NA	TRBJ2-5	TGTGCCAGCAGCCTCCGACACGGTCAAGAGACCCAGTACTTC	CASSLRHGQETQYF
TRBV12-3/TRBV12-4	many	NA	TRBJ1-3	TGTGCCAGCAGTCATCTCAGAGGAAACACCATATATTTT	CASSHLRGNTIYF
TRBV4-1	many	TRBD1	TRBJ2-2	TGCGCCAGCAGCCGAGCCCAAAGGACAGGGTCCGGGGAGCTGTTTTTT	CASSRAQRTGSGELFF
TRBV29-1	many	NA	TRBJ2-7	TGCAGTGTCGGAATAGCTTTGGAGCAGTACTTC	CSVGIALEQYF
TRBV20-1	NA	NA	TRBJ2-7	TGCGGTGCACCCCCGCTCCGGTACTATTCCTACGAGCAGTACTTC	CGAPPLRYYSYEQYF
TRBV2	medium-sized	TRBD1	TRBJ1-5	TGTGCCAGCCGGGGACAGGGGAACCAGCCCCAGCATTTT	CASRGQGNQPQHF
TRBV2	medium-sized	TRBD2	TRBJ2-7	TGTGCCAGCAGTGAAGCGAATAGGCTAGCGGGAGTAACATACTTC	CASSEANRLAGVTYF
TRBV30	many	TRBD2	TRBJ2-2	TGTGCCTGGAGTGAGGCTAGCGGGAGAAACACCGGGGAGCTGTTTTTT	CAWSEASGRNTGELFF
TRBV11-2	few	NA	TRBJ2-7	TGTGCCAGCAGGTCAATCACCGGGACCTCCGGCGGCGAGCAGTACTTC	CASRSITGTSGGEQYF
TRBV29-1	medium-sized	NA	TRBJ2-5	TGCAGCGTTCCCCATGGGGGGGCCGGTGAAAAGACCCAGTACTTC	CSVPHGGAGEKTQYF
TRBV28	many	NA	TRBJ1-3	TGTGCCAGCAGTCCCGCCCTGATTGCTGGAAACACCATATATTTT	CASSPALIAGNTIYF
TRBV7-9	NA	NA	TRBJ1-4	TGTGCCAGCAGCTCCAAGCCGGACCTGTCTGATGAAAAACTGTTTTTT	CASSSKPDLSDEKLFF
TRBV28	medium-sized	TRBD1	TRBJ1-1	TGTGCCAGCAGTCGGACAGGATTGAACACTGAAGCTTTCTTT	CASSRTGLNTEAFF
TRBV20-1	NA	NA	TRBJ2-7	TGCAGTGCTAGATGTGGACCGACGGGCCACGAGCAGTACTTC	CSARCGPTGHEQYF
TRBV7-2	many	NA	TRBJ1-2	TGTGCCAGCAGCTTATTGGGGGGGTCCTATGGCTACACCTTC	CASSLLGGSYGYTF
TRBV24-1	medium-sized	TRBD1	TRBJ1-5	TGTGCCACCAGTGATCCGTACCGGGACAGGAGAAATCAGCCCCAGCATTTT	CATSDPYRDRRNQPQHF
TRBV4-1	many	TRBD1	TRBJ2-7	TGCGCCAGCAGCCACCCCGGCGATGGGGCAGGGGGCAAACTGAGCTCCTACGAGCAGTACTTC	CASSHPGDGAGGKLSSYEQYF
TRBV29-1	many	TRBD2	TRBJ2-3	TGCAGCGTTGAACTAGCGGGAGAGACTAGCACAGATACGCAGTATTTT	CSVELAGETSTDTQYF
TRBV6-1	medium-sized	NA	TRBJ2-1	TGTGCCAGCAGTAACAATGAGCAGTTCTTC	CASSNNEQFF
TRBV18	many	NA	TRBJ1-5	TGTGCCAGCTCACCCAACAGGGTACAGCCCCAGCATTTT	CASSPNRVQPQHF
TRBV13	many	NA	TRBJ2-4	TGTGCCAGCAGCTTAGCGGGAGTCAACATTCAGTACTTC	CASSLAGVNIQYF
TRBV12-2	many	NA	TRBJ1-5	TGTGCAAGTCGCTCCGAGCTCCGGGACAGCCAAACTACCATCATCTCGCCCCAGCATTTT	CASRSELRDSQTTIISPQHF
TRBV25-1	NA	TRBD2	TRBJ2-5	TGTGCCAGTAGTGCCTTAACTAGCGTAGGCCACGAGACCCAGTACTTC	CASSALTSVGHETQYF
TRBV2	many	TRBD2	TRBJ2-1	TGTGCCAGCAGTGAAGCGCGAGGTAGCGGGAGGGCGAATGAGCAGTTCTTC	CASSEARGSGRANEQFF
TRBV29-1	NA	NA	TRBJ2-2	TGCAGCGTTGATTCCTATAGCGGGAACACCGGGGAGCTGTTTTTT	CSVDSYSGNTGELFF
TRBV6-4	NA	NA	TRBJ2-7	TGTGCCAGCAGTGCAGAACTCGGCTCCTACGAGCAGTACTTC	CASSAELGSYEQYF